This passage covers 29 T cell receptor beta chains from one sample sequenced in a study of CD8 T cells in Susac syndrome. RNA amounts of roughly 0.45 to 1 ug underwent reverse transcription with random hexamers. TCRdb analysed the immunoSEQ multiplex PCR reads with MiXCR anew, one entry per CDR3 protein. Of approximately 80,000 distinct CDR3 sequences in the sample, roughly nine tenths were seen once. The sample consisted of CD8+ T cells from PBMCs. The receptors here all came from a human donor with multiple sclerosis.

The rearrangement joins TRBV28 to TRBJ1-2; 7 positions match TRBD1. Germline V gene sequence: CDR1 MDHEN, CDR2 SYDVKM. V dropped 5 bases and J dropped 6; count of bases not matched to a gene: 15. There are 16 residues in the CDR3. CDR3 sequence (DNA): TGTGCCAGCAGTCCCCACGACAGGGCGGAGAAGAATGGCTACACCTTC. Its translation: CASSPHDRAEKNGYTF.

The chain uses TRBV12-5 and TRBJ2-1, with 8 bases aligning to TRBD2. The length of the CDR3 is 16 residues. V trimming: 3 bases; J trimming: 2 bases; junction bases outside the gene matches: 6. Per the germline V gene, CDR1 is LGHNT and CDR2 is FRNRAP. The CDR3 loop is CASGFNLAGTYNEQFF. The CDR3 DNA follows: TGTGCTAGTGGTTTCAATCTAGCGGGTACCTACAATGAGCAGTTCTTC.

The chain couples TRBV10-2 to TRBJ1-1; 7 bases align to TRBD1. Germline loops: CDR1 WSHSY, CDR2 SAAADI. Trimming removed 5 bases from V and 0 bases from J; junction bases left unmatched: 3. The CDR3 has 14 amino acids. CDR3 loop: CASSRDSLNTEAFF. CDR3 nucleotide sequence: TGCGCCAGCAGTAGGGACAGTTTGAACACTGAAGCTTTCTTT.

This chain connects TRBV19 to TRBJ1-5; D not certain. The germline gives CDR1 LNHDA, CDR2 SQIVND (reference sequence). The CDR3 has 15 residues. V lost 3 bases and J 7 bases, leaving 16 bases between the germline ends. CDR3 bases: TGTGCCAGTAGTATCGAGAACACCCTCATCCAGCCCCAGCATTTT. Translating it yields CASSIENTLIQPQHF.

The CDR3 sequence: CASSKTASYGYTF. DNA of the CDR3: TGTGCCAGCAGCAAGACAGCCAGCTATGGCTACACCTTC. The rearrangement joins TRBV7-6 to TRBJ1-2, with D possibly matching TRBD1 (5 bases). The V and J ends lost 5 bases and 4 bases respectively, with 11 bases between them. The CDR3 extends over 13 amino acids. In germline, CDR1 is SGHVS, CDR2 FNYEAQ.

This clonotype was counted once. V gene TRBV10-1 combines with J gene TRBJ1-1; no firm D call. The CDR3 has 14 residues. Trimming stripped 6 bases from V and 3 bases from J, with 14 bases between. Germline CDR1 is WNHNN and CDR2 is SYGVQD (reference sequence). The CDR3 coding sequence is TGCGCCAGCAGGATTGATCGCTGGGACACTGAAGCTTTCTTT. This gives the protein CASRIDRWDTEAFF.

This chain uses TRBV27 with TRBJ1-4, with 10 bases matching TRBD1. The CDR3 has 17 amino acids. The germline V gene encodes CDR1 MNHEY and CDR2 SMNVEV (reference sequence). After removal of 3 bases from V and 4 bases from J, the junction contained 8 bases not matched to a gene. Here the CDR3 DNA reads TGTGCCAGCAGTTTTCTCCCCGGGACAGGGGTTAATGAAAAACTGTTTTTT. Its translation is CASSFLPGTGVNEKLFF.

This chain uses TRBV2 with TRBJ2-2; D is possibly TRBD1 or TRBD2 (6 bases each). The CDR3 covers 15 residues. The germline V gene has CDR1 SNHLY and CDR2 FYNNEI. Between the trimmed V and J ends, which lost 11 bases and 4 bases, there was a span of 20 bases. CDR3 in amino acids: CAHRGQGDSTGELFF. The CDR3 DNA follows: TGTGCCCACCGGGGGCAGGGAGATTCCACCGGGGAGCTGTTTTTT.

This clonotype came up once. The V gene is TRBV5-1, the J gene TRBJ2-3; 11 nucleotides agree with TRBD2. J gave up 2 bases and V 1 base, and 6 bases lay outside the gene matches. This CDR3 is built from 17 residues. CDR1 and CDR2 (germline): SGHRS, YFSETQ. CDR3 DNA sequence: TGCGCCAGCAGCTTGACACCGGGACTAGCGGACACAGATACGCAGTATTTT. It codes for CASSLTPGLADTDTQYF.

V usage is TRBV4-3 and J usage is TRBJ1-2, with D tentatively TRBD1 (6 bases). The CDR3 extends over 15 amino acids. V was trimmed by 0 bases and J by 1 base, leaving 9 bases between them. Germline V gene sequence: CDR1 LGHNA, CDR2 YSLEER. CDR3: CASSQDRTVNYGYTF. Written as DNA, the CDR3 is TGCGCCAGCAGCCAAGATCGGACAGTTAACTATGGCTACACCTTC.

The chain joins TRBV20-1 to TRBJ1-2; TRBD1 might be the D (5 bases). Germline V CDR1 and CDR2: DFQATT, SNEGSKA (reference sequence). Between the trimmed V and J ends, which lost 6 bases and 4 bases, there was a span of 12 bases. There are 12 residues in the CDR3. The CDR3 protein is CSAHLGGYGYTF. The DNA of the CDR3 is TGCAGTGCCCACTTGGGGGGCTATGGCTACACCTTC.

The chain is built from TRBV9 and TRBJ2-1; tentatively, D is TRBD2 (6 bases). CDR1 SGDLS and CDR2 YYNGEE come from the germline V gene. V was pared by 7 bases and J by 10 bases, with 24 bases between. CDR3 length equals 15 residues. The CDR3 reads CASRIAEEPYGEQFF. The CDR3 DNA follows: TGTGCCAGCCGTATAGCGGAAGAGCCTTACGGGGAGCAGTTCTTC.

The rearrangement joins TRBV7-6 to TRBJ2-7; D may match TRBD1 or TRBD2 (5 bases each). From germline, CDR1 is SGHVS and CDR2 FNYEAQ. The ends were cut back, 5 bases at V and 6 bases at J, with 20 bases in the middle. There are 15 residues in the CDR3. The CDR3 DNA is TGTGCCAGCAGCCCTTTATCCGGGACGTCTGGCGAGCAGTACTTC. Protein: CASSPLSGTSGEQYF.

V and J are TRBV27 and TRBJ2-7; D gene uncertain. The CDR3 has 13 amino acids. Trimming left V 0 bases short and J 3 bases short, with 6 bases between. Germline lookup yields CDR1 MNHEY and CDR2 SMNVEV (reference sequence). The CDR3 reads CASSLSPYYEQYF. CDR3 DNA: TGTGCCAGCAGTTTATCACCTTACTACGAGCAGTACTTC.

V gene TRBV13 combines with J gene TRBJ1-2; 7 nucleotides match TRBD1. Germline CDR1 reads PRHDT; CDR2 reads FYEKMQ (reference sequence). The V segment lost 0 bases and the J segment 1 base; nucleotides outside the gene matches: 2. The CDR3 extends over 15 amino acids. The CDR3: CASSLGGTVNYGYTF. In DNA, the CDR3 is TGTGCCAGCAGCTTAGGTGGGACAGTTAACTATGGCTACACCTTC.

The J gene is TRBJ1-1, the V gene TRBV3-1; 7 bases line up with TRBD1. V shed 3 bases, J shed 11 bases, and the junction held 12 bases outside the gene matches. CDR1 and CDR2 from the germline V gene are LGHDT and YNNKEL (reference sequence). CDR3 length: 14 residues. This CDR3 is CASSHDRAKPGAFF. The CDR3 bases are TGTGCCAGCAGCCACGACAGGGCGAAGCCTGGGGCTTTCTTT.

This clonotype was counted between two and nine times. The CDR3 spells CASSLTRQGTYNEQFF. CDR3 coding DNA: TGCGCCAGCAGTTTGACCCGACAGGGGACCTACAATGAGCAGTTCTTC. The chain has TRBV5-1 and TRBJ2-1; 8 nucleotides align to TRBD1. Per germline, CDR1 SGHRS and CDR2 YFSETQ. Trimming at V came to 5 bases and at J to 2 bases, leaving 9 bases not matched to a gene. The CDR3 spans 16 residues.

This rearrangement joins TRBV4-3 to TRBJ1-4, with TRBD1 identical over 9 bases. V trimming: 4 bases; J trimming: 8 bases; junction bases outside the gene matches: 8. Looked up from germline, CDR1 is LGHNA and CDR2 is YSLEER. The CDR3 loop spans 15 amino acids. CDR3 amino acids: CASSLGTGMGEKLFF. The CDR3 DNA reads TGCGCCAGCAGCCTTGGGACAGGGATGGGCGAAAAACTGTTTTTT.

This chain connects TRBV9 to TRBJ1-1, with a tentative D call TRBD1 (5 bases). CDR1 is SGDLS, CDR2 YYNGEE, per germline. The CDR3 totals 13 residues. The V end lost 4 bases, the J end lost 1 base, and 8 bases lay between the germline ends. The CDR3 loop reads CASSWGQNTEAFF. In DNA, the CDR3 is TGTGCCAGCAGCTGGGGCCAGAACACTGAAGCTTTCTTT.

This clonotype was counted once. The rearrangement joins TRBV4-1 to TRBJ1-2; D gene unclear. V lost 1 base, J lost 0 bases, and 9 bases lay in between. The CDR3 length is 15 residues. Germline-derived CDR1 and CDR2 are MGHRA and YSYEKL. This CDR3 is CASSQVIEANYGYTF. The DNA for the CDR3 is TGCGCCAGCAGCCAAGTGATAGAGGCTAACTATGGCTACACCTTC.

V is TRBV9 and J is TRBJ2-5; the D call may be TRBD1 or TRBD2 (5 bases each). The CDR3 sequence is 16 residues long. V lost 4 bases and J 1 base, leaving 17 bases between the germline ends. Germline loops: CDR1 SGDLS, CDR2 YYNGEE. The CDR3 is CASSSTYEGSQETQYF. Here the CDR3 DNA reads TGTGCCAGCAGCTCCACATACGAGGGGTCCCAAGAGACCCAGTACTTC.

CDR3 amino acids: CASSLPTSGGSYNEQFF. The DNA of the CDR3 is TGTGCCAGCAGCTTACCGACTAGCGGGGGATCCTACAATGAGCAGTTCTTC. The V and J genes are TRBV7-9 and TRBJ2-1; TRBD2 aligns across 12 bases. CDR3 length: 17 amino acids. V gave up 2 bases and J gave up 1 base; unmatched junction bases: 3. Germline V gene sequence: CDR1 SEHNR, CDR2 FQNEAQ (reference sequence).

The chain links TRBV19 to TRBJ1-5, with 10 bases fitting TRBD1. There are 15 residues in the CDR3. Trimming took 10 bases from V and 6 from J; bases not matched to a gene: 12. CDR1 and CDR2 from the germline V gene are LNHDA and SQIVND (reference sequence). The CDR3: CATGQGVPSGQPQHF. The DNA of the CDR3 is TGTGCCACCGGACAGGGGGTCCCTAGCGGTCAGCCCCAGCATTTT. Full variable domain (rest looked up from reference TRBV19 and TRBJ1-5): DGGITQSPKYLFRKEGQNVTLSCEQNLNHDAMYWYRQDPGQGLRLIYYSQIVNDFQKGDIAEGYSVSREKKESFPLTVTSAQKNPTAFYLCATGQGVPSGQPQHFGDGTRLSIL.

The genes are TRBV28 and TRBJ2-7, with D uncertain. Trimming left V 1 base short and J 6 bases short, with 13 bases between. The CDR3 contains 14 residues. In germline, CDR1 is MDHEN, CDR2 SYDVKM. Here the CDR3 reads CASSLLAGGSEQYF. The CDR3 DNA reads TGTGCCAGCAGTTTATTGGCCGGCGGAAGCGAGCAGTACTTC.

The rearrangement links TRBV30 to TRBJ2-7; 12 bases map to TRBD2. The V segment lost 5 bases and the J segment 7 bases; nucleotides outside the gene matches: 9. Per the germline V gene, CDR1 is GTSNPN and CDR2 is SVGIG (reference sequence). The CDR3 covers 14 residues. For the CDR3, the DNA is TGTGCCTGGGGCCTAGCGGGGGGGTTTACGGAGCAGTACTTC. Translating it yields CAWGLAGGFTEQYF.

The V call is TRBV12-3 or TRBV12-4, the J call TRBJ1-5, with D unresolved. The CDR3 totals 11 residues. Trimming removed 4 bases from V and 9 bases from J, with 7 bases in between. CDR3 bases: TGTGCCAGCAGTTCTGGACGGCCCCAGCATTTT. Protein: CASSSGRPQHF.

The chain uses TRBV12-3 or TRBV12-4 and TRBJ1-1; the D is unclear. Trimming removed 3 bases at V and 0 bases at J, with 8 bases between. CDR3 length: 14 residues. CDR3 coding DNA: TGTGCCAGCAGTTTGACTCACATGAACACTGAAGCTTTCTTT. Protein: CASSLTHMNTEAFF.

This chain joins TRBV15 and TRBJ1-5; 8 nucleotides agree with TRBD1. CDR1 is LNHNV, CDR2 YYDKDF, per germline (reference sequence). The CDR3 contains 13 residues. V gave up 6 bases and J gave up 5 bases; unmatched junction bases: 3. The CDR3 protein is CATRDREHQPQHF. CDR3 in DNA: TGTGCCACCAGGGACAGGGAGCATCAGCCCCAGCATTTT.

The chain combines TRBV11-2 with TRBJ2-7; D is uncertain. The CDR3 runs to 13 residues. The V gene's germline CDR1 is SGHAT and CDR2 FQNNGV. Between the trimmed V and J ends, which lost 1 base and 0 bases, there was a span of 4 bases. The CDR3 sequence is CASSLGFSYEQYF. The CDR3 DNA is TGTGCCAGCAGCTTAGGGTTCTCCTACGAGCAGTACTTC.